What follows are 23 T cell receptor beta chains derived from one specimen sequenced in a study of cytomegalovirus exposure and HLA in healthy donors. The PCR used 60 Vbeta and 13 Jbeta primers. TCRdb's table, derived via immunoSEQ multiplex PCR, lists solely in-frame clones and lacks some. In the table there are roughly 100,000 clones, 65% to 85% of which are singletons. The sample comprised PBMCs. These TCRs come from a man aged 18 to 35 in good health and CMV-seronegative.

V and J are TRBV7-6 and TRBJ2-2; 9 bases map to TRBD1. V was pared by 5 bases and J by 4 bases, with 5 bases of the junction left unmatched. Germline V gene data show CDR1 as SGHVS and CDR2 as FNYEAQ. This CDR3 spans 15 amino acids. The CDR3 here is CASSLGQGITGELFF. The DNA for the CDR3 is TGTGCCAGCAGCCTGGGACAGGGTATCACCGGGGAGCTGTTTTTT. Drawing the rest from reference TRBV7-6 and TRBJ2-2, the complete variable domain is GAGVSQSPRYKVTKRGQDVALRCDPISGHVSLYWYRQALGQGPEFLTYFNYEAQQDKSGLPNDRFSAERPEGSISTLTIQRTEQRDSAMYRCASSLGQGITGELFFGEGSRLTVL.

The chain has TRBV7-3 and TRBJ1-5; D not resolved. From germline, CDR1 is SGHTA and CDR2 FQGTGA. The CDR3 totals 13 residues. Trimming took off 5 bases at V and 4 bases at J, with 9 bases between the two ends. The CDR3 DNA sequence: TGTGCCAGCAGCCCGGAGAGGAATCAGCCCCAGCATTTT. It encodes CASSPERNQPQHF.

The chain couples TRBV5-4 to TRBJ2-2, with TRBD2 matching 11 bases. Germline CDR1 reads SGHNT; CDR2 reads YYREEE (reference sequence). The length of the CDR3 is 17 residues. The ends lost 0 bases at V and 6 bases at J; junction bases unmatched: 7. The chain's CDR3 is CASSLAGSSGRSGELFF. The CDR3 DNA reads TGTGCCAGCAGCTTGGCCGGGTCTAGCGGGAGGTCCGGGGAGCTGTTTTTT.

The chain combines TRBV10-2 with TRBJ2-5; a weak D match, TRBD2 (6 bases). Germline CDR1 reads WSHSY; CDR2 reads SAAADI. This CDR3 region has 15 residues. V was clipped by 4 bases and J by 3 bases, with 15 bases between them. The CDR3 coding sequence is TGCGCCAGCAGTGTGACTTACGGGAGTGAAGAGACCCAGTACTTC. Encoded protein: CASSVTYGSEETQYF.

This chain uses TRBV5-1 with TRBJ2-7; 7 nucleotides match TRBD1. CDR1 SGHRS and CDR2 YFSETQ come from the germline V gene. This CDR3 region has 17 residues. J lost 3 bases, V lost 0 bases, and 12 bases had no gene match. The CDR3 bases are TGCGCCAGCAGCTTGGCCCGAGGGGGCAGGGGAAGCTACGAGCAGTACTTC. The encoded protein is CASSLARGGRGSYEQYF.

The chain recombines TRBV5-4 with TRBJ2-2; TRBD2 is a possible D gene (7 bases). Trimming took 4 bases from V and 5 from J, leaving 18 bases between them. This CDR3 has 16 amino acids. Looked up from germline, CDR1 is SGHNT and CDR2 is YYREEE (reference sequence). CDR3 DNA: TGTGCCAGCAGCCCGAGGGGGGAGGGCCTGACCGGGGAGCTGTTTTTT. This gives the protein CASSPRGEGLTGELFF.

The chain has TRBV7-2 and TRBJ1-1; the D is unclear. This CDR3 has 13 amino acids. The germline gives CDR1 SGHTA, CDR2 FQGNSA. Trimming cost V 2 bases and J 1 base, with 5 bases left between them. CDR3 DNA sequence: TGTGCCAGCAGCTTAAGGAGGAACACTGAAGCTTTCTTT. Its protein is CASSLRRNTEAFF.

The chain uses TRBV14 and TRBJ1-1, with D uncertain. V was shortened by 4 bases and J by 6 bases, with 9 bases between the two germline ends. The CDR3 is 12 amino acids. Germline CDR1 and CDR2: SGHDN and FVKESK. CDR3 sequence reads: CASSPGISEAFF. The CDR3 bases are TGTGCCAGCAGCCCGGGAATCTCTGAAGCTTTCTTT.

This clone came up once. The chain combines TRBV9 with TRBJ2-5; D is perhaps TRBD2 (6 bases). The J call could be wrong; TRBJ2-7 is a better fit for the DNA end. Germline CDR1 SGDLS, CDR2 YYNGEE. The CDR3 loop spans 14 amino acids. The CDR3 region is CASSARDLSYEQYF. CDR3 DNA sequence: TGTGCCAGCAGCGCGCGGGACCTCTCCTACGAGCAGTACTTC.

The chain carries TRBV5-8 and TRBJ2-1, with D perhaps TRBD1 (6 bases). The CDR3 is 19 amino acids. Germline V lookup: CDR1 SGHTS, CDR2 YDEGEE. Trimming removed 3 bases at V and 1 base at J, with 23 bases between. CDR3: CASSSQAPTARGSYNEQFF. Written as DNA, the CDR3 is TGTGCCAGCAGCTCCCAGGCGCCTACGGCGAGGGGGTCCTACAATGAGCAGTTCTTC.

The rearrangement uses TRBV12-5 and TRBJ2-3; no reliable D call. The CDR3 has 12 amino acids. The V gene's germline CDR1 is LGHNT and CDR2 FRNRAP. V lost 6 bases, J lost 3 bases, and 7 bases lay in between. The CDR3 region is CASGPGTDTQYF. DNA of the CDR3: TGTGCTAGTGGCCCGGGTACAGATACGCAGTATTTT.

This clone was seen a single time. V gene TRBV7-3 combines with J gene TRBJ1-2, with D maybe TRBD1 (5 bases). The CDR3 consists of 17 residues. Germline CDR1 SGHTA, CDR2 FQGTGA. V was pared by 3 bases and J by 0 bases, with 17 bases between. The CDR3 protein is CASSFRLEGYANYGYTF. Here the CDR3 DNA reads TGTGCCAGCAGCTTTCGACTGGAGGGGTACGCTAACTATGGCTACACCTTC.

This chain joins TRBV27 and TRBJ1-1; the D gene is possibly TRBD1 (6 bases). Trimming pared 5 bases from V and 5 bases from J, leaving 24 bases between. This CDR3 region has 17 residues. The germline CDR1 and CDR2 sequences are MNHEY and SMNVEV (reference sequence). In DNA, the CDR3 is TGTGCCAGCAGTCCGCGCCGGGGGGGCAGGGGTGATACTGAAGCTTTCTTT. Its protein is CASSPRRGGRGDTEAFF.

This rearrangement joins TRBV5-4 to TRBJ2-3; TRBD1 aligns across 10 bases. CDR3 size: 16 residues. Germline CDR1 is SGHNT and CDR2 is YYREEE (reference sequence). V was clipped by 4 bases and J by 4 bases; unmatched bases: 9. CDR3 nucleotides: TGTGCCAGCAGCCCGGGACAGGGGAGGGCATCAGATACGCAGTATTTT. Protein product: CASSPGQGRASDTQYF.

V and J are TRBV29-1 and TRBJ2-7; D possibly corresponds to TRBD1 (6 bases). The length of the CDR3 is 14 residues. The V gene lost 4 bases and the J gene lost 7 bases, with 20 bases spanning the gap. CDR1 is SQVTM and CDR2 is ANQGSEA in the germline V gene. The CDR3 loop reads CSVAQGLTSEEQYF. For the CDR3, the DNA is TGCAGCGTTGCCCAGGGGCTGACAAGTGAAGAGCAGTACTTC.

The CDR3 DNA reads TGTGCCAGCAGTTACCGCGGAGGGAACTATGGCTACACCTTC. Its translation: CASSYRGGNYGYTF. The chain joins TRBV6-6 to TRBJ1-2; D ambiguous. Looked up from germline, CDR1 is MNHNY and CDR2 is SVGAGI (reference sequence). The CDR3 length is 14 residues. Trimming left V 2 bases short and J 2 bases short, with 9 bases between.

The V gene is TRBV5-4, the J gene TRBJ1-1; TRBD1 matches 7 bases. The CDR3 has 16 residues. Germline trimming cut 0 bases from V and 1 base from J; bases unmatched to any gene: 6. Germline V gene sequence: CDR1 SGHNT, CDR2 YYREEE (reference sequence). This CDR3 reads CASSLGQGLSNTEAFF. The CDR3 nucleotides read TGTGCCAGCAGCTTGGGACAGGGACTTTCGAACACTGAAGCTTTCTTT.

The chain recombines TRBV25-1 with TRBJ1-2; D gene uncertain. With 1 base removed from V and 7 bases from J, the gap between germline ends came to 16 bases. CDR3 length equals 15 residues. Looked up from germline, CDR1 is MGHDK and CDR2 is SYGVNS. CDR3 sequence reads: CASSESNPPTGGYTF. CDR3 nucleotide sequence: TGTGCCAGCAGTGAATCTAACCCCCCGACTGGTGGCTACACCTTC.

V and J are TRBV4-1 and TRBJ2-1; D perhaps matches TRBD1 (5 bases). Germline V lookup: CDR1 MGHRA, CDR2 YSYEKL. The CDR3 length is 14 residues. Trimming removed 0 bases at V and 8 bases at J, with 11 bases between. The CDR3 loop reads CASSQEMDNYEQFF. DNA of the CDR3: TGCGCCAGCAGCCAAGAGATGGACAACTATGAGCAGTTCTTC.

The CDR3 region is CASSSRSITQETQYF. The CDR3 nucleotides read TGTGCCAGCAGCTCGCGGTCCATCACCCAAGAGACCCAGTACTTC. This chain uses TRBV7-8 with TRBJ2-5; D is undetermined. V gave up 4 bases and J gave up 1 base, with 13 bases separating them. Germline values: CDR1 SGHVS, CDR2 FQNEAQ. The CDR3 length is 15 residues. Supplemented by reference TRBV7-8 and TRBJ2-5, the full variable domain reads GAGVSQSPRYKVAKRGQDVALRCDPISGHVSLFWYQQALGQGPEFLTYFQNEAQLDKSGLPSDRFFAERPEGSVSTLKIQRTQQEDSAVYLCASSSRSITQETQYFGPGTRLLVL.

V and J are TRBV7-3 and TRBJ2-3; 8 positions match TRBD1. The CDR3 sequence is 14 residues long. Looked up from germline, CDR1 is SGHTA and CDR2 is FQGTGA. The ends lost 7 bases at V and 1 base at J; junction bases unmatched: 4. The CDR3 DNA follows: TGTGCCAGCACCCAGGGGGCAGGCACAGATACGCAGTATTTT. Its translation is CASTQGAGTDTQYF.

This clone was counted once. The rearrangement joins TRBV6-4 to TRBJ2-2; TRBD2 matches at 8 bases. Losses at the gene ends were 6 bases for V and 1 base for J; bases not matched to a gene: 1. Per germline, CDR1 MRHNA and CDR2 SNTAGT. The CDR3 covers 14 residues. CDR3 in amino acids: CASRLAVNTGELFF. The CDR3 DNA is TGTGCCAGCAGACTAGCGGTGAACACCGGGGAGCTGTTTTTT.

This clone has just a few counts. V gene TRBV29-1 combines with J gene TRBJ2-3, with 7 bases lining up with TRBD2. Trimming removed 4 bases from V and 2 bases from J; junction bases left unmatched: 6. This CDR3 has 14 amino acids. CDR1 is SQVTM, CDR2 ANQGSEA, per germline. Here the CDR3 reads CSVAPAGLTDTQYF. In nucleotides, the CDR3 is TGCAGCGTTGCGCCAGCGGGGCTCACAGATACGCAGTATTTT.